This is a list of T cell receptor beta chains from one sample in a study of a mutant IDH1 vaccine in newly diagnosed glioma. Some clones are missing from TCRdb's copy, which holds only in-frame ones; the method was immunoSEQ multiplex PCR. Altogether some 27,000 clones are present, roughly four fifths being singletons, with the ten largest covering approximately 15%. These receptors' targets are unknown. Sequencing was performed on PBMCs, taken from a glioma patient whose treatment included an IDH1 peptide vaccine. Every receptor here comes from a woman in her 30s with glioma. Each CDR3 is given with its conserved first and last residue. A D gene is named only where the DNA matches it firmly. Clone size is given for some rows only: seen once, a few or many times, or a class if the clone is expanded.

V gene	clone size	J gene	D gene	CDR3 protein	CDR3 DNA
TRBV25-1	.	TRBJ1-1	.	CASSVGRLEAFF	TGTGCCAGCAGTGTAGGACGGTTGGAAGCTTTCTTT
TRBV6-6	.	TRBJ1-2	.	CASSYASSPYGYTF	TGTGCCAGCAGTTACGCTTCGTCACCATATGGCTACACCTTC
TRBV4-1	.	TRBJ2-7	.	CASSQVDPPEQYF	TGCGCCAGCAGCCAAGTGGACCCCCCCGAGCAGTACTTC
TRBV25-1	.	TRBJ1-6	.	CASSEGEVSPLHF	TGTGCCAGCAGTGAGGGGGAGGTTTCACCCCTCCACTTT
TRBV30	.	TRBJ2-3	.	CAWEQASSTDTQYF	TGTGCCTGGGAACAGGCTTCCAGCACAGATACGCAGTATTTT
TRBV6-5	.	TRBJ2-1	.	CASSYNPGSYNEQFF	TGTGCCAGCAGTTATAACCCGGGCTCCTACAATGAGCAGTTCTTC
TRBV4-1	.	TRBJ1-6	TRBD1	CASSQKQGDSPLHF	TGCGCCAGCAGCCAGAAACAGGGGGATTCACCCCTCCACTTT
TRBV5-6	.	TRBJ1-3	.	CARTDSGNTIYF	TGTGCCAGAACCGACTCTGGAAACACCATATATTTT
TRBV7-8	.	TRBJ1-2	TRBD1	CASSPRQGVYGYTF	TGTGCCAGCAGCCCCCGACAGGGGGTATATGGCTACACCTTC
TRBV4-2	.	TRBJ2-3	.	CASSQEGGSPTDTQYF	TGTGCCAGCAGCCAAGAGGGGGGTTCACCCACAGATACGCAGTATTTT
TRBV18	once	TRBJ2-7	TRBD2	CASSPRGGEQYF	TGTGCCAGCTCACCACGGGGGGGCGAGCAGTACTTC
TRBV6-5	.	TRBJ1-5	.	CASSSRGINQPQHF	TGTGCCAGCAGTTCTCGGGGGATCAATCAGCCCCAGCATTTT
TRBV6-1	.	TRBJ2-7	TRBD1	CASDRDRAREQYF	TGTGCCAGCGACCGGGACAGGGCTCGCGAGCAGTACTTC
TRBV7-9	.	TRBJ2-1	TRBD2	CASSSGTSGLGEKQFF	TGTGCCAGCAGCTCCGGGACTAGCGGCTTGGGGGAAAAGCAGTTCTTC
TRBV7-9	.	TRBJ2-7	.	CASSLGAGDRPPAF	TGTGCCAGCAGTTTGGGGGCTGGGGACCGCCCTCCGGCTTTC
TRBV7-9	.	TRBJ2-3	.	CASSFTDTQYF	TGTGCCAGCAGCTTCACAGATACGCAGTATTTT
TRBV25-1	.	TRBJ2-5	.	CASSAQGGQETQYF	TGTGCCAGCAGTGCGCAGGGTGGACAAGAGACCCAGTACTTC
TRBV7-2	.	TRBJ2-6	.	CASSSFGANVLTF	TGTGCCAGCAGCTCTTTTGGGGCCAACGTCCTGACTTTC
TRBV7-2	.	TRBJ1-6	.	CASSSGGHTGSPLHF	TGTGCCAGCAGCTCGGGGGGGCATACAGGTTCACCCCTCCACTTT
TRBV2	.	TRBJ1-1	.	CATRPENTEAFF	TGTGCCACCCGCCCGGAAAACACTGAAGCTTTCTTT
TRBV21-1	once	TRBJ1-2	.	CASSKLSDYGYTF	TGTGCCAGCAGCAAGCTAAGCGACTATGGCTACACCTTC
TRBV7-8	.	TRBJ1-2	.	CASSPMATQYGYTF	TGTGCCAGCAGCCCAATGGCGACCCAATATGGCTACACCTTC
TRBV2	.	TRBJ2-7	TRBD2	CASSAAGTSYEQYF	TGTGCCAGCAGCGCCGCCGGGACTAGCTACGAGCAGTACTTC
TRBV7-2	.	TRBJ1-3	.	CASSSGGSSSGNTIYF	TGTGCCAGCAGCTCGGGGGGGAGCAGCTCAGGAAACACCATATATTTT
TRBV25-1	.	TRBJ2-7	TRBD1	CASSELGLGTGGSYEQYF	TGTGCCAGCAGTGAATTAGGTCTTGGGACAGGGGGCTCCTACGAGCAGTACTTC
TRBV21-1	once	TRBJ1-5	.	CASRCYTHSNQPQHF	TGTGCCAGCCGATGCTACACCCATAGCAATCAGCCCCAGCATTTT
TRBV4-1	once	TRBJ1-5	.	CASSQGSQPQHF	TGCGCCAGCAGCCAAGGGAGTCAGCCCCAGCATTTT
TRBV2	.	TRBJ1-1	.	CASSDTGGPEAFF	TGTGCCAGCAGTGATACGGGGGGACCTGAAGCTTTCTTT
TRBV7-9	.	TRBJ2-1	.	CASSLTANEQFF	TGTGCCAGCAGCCTAACAGCGAATGAGCAGTTCTTC
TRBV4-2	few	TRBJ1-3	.	CASSSGVGGGNTIYF	TGTGCCAGCAGCTCGGGAGTGGGGGGTGGAAACACCATATATTTT
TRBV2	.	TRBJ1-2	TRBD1	CASSVDGRGLLRGGYTF	TGTGCCAGCAGTGTCGATGGCAGGGGGCTACTGAGAGGCGGCTACACCTTC
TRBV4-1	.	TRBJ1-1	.	CASSPTEDRNTEAFF	TGCGCCAGCAGTCCGACCGAAGACAGGAACACTGAAGCTTTCTTT
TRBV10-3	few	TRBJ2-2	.	CAISESQGVGELFF	TGTGCCATCAGTGAGTCCCAGGGAGTCGGGGAGCTGTTTTTT
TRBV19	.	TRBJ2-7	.	CASSLGSYEQYF	TGTGCCAGTAGCCTAGGGTCCTACGAGCAGTACTTC
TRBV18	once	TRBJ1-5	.	CASSPRESNQPQHF	TGTGCCAGCTCACCACGGGAGAGCAATCAGCCCCAGCATTTT
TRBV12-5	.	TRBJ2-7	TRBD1	CASGATGGPYEQYF	TGTGCTAGTGGTGCCACAGGGGGGCCCTACGAGCAGTACTTC
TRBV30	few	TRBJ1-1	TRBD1	CAWVPGTGGTEAFF	TGTGCCTGGGTTCCCGGGACAGGGGGGACTGAAGCTTTCTTT
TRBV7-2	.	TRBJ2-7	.	CASSLDSPPASGSYEQYF	TGTGCCAGCAGCTTAGATAGCCCGCCGGCTTCGGGCTCCTACGAGCAGTACTTC
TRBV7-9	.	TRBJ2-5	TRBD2	CASSPPVASGQGETQYF	TGTGCCAGCAGCCCTCCGGTGGCTAGCGGGCAGGGAGAGACCCAGTACTTC
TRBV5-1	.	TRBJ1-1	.	CASSLTGMNTEAFF	TGCGCCAGCAGCTTGACAGGGATGAACACTGAAGCTTTCTTT
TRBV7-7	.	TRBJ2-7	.	CASSPGTTGEQYF	TGTGCTAGCAGCCCCGGGACCACGGGCGAGCAGTACTTC
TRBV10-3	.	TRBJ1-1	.	CAISDSSLTGKRKAFF	TGTGCCATCAGTGACAGCTCGTTAACAGGGAAGAGGAAAGCTTTCTTT
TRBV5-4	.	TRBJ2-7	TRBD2	CASSLDRGEPPNEQYF	TGTGCCAGCAGCTTGGATCGGGGGGAGCCTCCTAACGAGCAGTACTTC
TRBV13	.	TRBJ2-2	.	CASTRPGGELFF	TGTGCCAGCACCCGTCCGGGGGGGGAGCTGTTTTTT
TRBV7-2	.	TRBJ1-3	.	CASSTTGASSGNTIYF	TGTGCCAGCAGCACCACCGGGGCGAGCTCTGGAAACACCATATATTTT
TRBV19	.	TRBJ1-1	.	CASTGATEAFF	TGTGCCAGTACGGGGGCCACTGAAGCTTTCTTT
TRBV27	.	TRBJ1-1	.	CASRLQGGNTEAFF	TGTGCCAGCAGACTACAGGGAGGGAACACTGAAGCTTTCTTT
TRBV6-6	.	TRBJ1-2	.	CASSYLPRRLYGYTF	TGTGCCAGCAGTTACTTACCTCGCAGACTCTATGGCTACACCTTC
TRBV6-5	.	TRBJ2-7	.	CASTQGAGGVYEQYF	TGTGCCAGCACCCAGGGGGCGGGGGGGGTCTACGAGCAGTACTTC
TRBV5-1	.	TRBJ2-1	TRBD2	CASSQSGGSYNEQFF	TGCGCCAGCAGCCAAAGCGGGGGCTCCTACAATGAGCAGTTCTTC
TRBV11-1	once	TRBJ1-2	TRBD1	CASSLAGGYGYTF	TGTGCCAGCAGCTTGGCAGGGGGCTATGGCTACACCTTC
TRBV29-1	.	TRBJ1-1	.	CSAPTPGGTEAFF	TGCAGCGCCCCAACCCCGGGGGGAACTGAAGCTTTCTTT
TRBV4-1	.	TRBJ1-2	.	CASSQVGGYYGYTF	TGCGCCAGCAGCCAAGTTGGGGGCTACTATGGCTACACCTTC
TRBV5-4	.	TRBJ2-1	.	CASSFHGRAGSGNEQFF	TGTGCCAGCAGCTTTCATGGTCGGGCGGGGTCGGGGAATGAGCAGTTCTTC
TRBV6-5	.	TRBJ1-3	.	CASQNKYSGNTIYF	TGTGCCAGCCAAAATAAGTACTCTGGAAACACCATATATTTT
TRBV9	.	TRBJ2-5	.	CASSVADLRRETQYF	TGTGCCAGCAGCGTAGCTGATCTCCGGCGGGAGACCCAGTACTTC
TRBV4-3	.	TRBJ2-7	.	CASSQDNRGGTYEQYF	TGCGCCAGCAGCCAAGACAACAGGGGGGGCACCTACGAGCAGTACTTC
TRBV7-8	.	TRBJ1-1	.	CASSPGYTEAFF	TGTGCCAGCAGCCCGGGGTACACTGAAGCTTTCTTT